A single T cell receptor (beta chain) is shown here with its context. The record originates from a study of blood T cell repertoires in COVID-19. Study-level background: Donors in the United States, Italy and Spain gave samples during acute or convalescent COVID-19.

V lost 8 bases to trimming and J lost 8 bases; unmatched junction nucleotides: 5. Looked up from germline, CDR1 is LGHNT and CDR2 is FRNRAP. The length of the CDR3 is 13 residues. Under the authors' procedure: Reference gene primers were amplified, and this amplification served to estimate nucleated cell counts. TCRdb keeps only in-frame clones here, not all; method: immunoSEQ multiplex PCR. That table furnishes V, J and clone size, whereas the DNA furnished D and trimming. The sample has 35,000 to 45,000 clones; roughly 90% are singletons. This receptor was obtained from a human donor in a cohort sampled during active COVID-19. V gene TRBV12-5 combines with J gene TRBJ2-1, with 11 bases that match TRBD1. Material: peripheral blood. The CDR3 region has the DNA TGTGCTAGTACACCGGGACAGGGGGATGAGCAGTTCTTC. Its translation is CASTPGQGDEQFF.